Detailed here is one T cell receptor (beta chain). The sample comes from a study of T cells expressing NK-cell markers. Study summary: All TCR beta repertoires analysed originated from sorted CD3+CD56+NKG2C+, CD3+CD56+NKG2C- and CD3+CD56-NKG2C+ T cells.

TCRdb reprocessed the 5' RACE reads and keeps a single row for each CDR3 protein, giving no DNA. This sample lists 500,000 to 700,000 distinct CDR3 sequences; its ten largest clones have about 3.6%. From germline, CDR1 is MNHNS and CDR2 SASEGT. The CDR3 is 15 residues long. The sequence came from a man between 18 and 29 years old in good health. The sample consisted of blood T cells: a sorted CD56 or NKG2C T cell subset, CD4+ or CD8+ T cells, or bulk PBMC T cells (not recorded which). The chain couples TRBV6-1 to TRBJ1-5; TCRdb designates TRBD1, a call that cannot be tested without DNA. CDR3 residues: CASSESGTRDQPQHF.